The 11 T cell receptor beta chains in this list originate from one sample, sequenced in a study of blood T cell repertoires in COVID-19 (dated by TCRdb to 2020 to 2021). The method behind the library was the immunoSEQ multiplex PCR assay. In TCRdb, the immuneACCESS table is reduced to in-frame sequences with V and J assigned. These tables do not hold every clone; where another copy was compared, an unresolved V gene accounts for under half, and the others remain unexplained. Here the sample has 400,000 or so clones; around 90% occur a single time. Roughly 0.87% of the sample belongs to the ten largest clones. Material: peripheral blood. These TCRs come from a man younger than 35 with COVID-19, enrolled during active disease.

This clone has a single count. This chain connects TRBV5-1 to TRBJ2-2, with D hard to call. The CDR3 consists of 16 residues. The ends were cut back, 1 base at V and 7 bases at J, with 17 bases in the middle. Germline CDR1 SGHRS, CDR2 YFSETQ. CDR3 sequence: CASSLSTAQPSGELFF. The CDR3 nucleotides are TGCGCCAGCAGCTTGTCAACAGCCCAACCAAGCGGGGAGCTGTTTTTT.

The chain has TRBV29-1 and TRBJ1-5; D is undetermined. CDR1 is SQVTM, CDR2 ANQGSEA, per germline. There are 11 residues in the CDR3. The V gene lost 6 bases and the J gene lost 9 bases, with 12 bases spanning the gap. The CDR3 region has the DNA TGCAGCGTAGACCCGCGGGGGCCCCAGCATTTT. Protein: CSVDPRGPQHF.

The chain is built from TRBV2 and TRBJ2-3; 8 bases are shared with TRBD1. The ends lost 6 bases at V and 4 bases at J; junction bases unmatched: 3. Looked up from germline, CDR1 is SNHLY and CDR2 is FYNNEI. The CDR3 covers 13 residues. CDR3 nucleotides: TGTGCCAGCAGCGCAGGGGGCGCAGATACGCAGTATTTT. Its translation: CASSAGGADTQYF.

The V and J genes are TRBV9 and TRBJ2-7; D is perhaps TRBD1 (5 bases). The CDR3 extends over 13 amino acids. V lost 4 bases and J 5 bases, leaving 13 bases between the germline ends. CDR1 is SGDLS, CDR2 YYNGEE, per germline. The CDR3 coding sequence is TGTGCCAGCAGCAAGGACACGGACAACGAGCAGTACTTC. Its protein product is CASSKDTDNEQYF.

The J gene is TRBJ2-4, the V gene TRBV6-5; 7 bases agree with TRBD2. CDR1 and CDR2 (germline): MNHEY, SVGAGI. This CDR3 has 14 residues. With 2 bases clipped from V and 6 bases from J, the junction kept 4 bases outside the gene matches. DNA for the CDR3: TGTGCCAGCAGTTACGCAGGGAGGGCAAACATTCAGTACTTC. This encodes CASSYAGRANIQYF.

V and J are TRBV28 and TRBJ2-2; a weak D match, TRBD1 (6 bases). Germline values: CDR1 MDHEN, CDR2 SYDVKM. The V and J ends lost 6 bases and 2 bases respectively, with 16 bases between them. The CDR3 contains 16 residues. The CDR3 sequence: CASRTGGMGNTGELFF. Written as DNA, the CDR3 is TGTGCCAGCAGGACAGGCGGCATGGGAAACACCGGGGAGCTGTTTTTT.

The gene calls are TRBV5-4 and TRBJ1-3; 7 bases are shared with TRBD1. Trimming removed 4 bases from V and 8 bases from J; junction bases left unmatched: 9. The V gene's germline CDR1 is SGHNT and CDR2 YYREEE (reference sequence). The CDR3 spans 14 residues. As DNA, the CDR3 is TGTGCCAGCAGCCACCGGGACAGCGGCCACACCATATATTTT. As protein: CASSHRDSGHTIYF.

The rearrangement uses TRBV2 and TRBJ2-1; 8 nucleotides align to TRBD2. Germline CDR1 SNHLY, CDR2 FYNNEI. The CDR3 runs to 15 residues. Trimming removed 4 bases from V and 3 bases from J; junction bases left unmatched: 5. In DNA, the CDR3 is TGTGCCAGCAGTGCCGGGGCGGGGGGCTACAATGAGCAGTTCTTC. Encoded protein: CASSAGAGGYNEQFF.

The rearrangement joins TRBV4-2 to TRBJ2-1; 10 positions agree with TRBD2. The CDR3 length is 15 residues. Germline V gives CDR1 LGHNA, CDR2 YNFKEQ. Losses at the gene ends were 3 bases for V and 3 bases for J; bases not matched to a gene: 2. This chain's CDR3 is CASSHSGRSYNEQFF. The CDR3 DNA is TGTGCCAGCAGCCATAGCGGGAGGAGCTACAATGAGCAGTTCTTC.

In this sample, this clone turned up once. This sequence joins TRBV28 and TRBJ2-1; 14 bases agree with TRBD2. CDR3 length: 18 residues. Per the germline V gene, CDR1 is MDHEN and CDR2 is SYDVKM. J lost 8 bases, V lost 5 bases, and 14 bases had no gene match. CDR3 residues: CASSLLGLAGGLGDEQFF. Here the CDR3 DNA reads TGTGCCAGCAGTCTTCTCGGACTAGCGGGAGGCTTAGGGGATGAGCAGTTCTTC. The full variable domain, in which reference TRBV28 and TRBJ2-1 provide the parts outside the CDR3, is DVKVTQSSRYLVKRTGEKVFLECVQDMDHENMFWYRQDPGLGLRLIYFSYDVKMKEKGDIPEGYSVSREKKERFSLILESASTNQTSMYLCASSLLGLAGGLGDEQFFGPGTRLTVL.

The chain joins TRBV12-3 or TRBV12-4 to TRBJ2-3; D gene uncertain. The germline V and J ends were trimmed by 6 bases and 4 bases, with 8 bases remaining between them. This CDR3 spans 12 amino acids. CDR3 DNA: TGTGCCAGCAGCTCCACTCCAGATACGCAGTATTTT. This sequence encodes CASSSTPDTQYF.